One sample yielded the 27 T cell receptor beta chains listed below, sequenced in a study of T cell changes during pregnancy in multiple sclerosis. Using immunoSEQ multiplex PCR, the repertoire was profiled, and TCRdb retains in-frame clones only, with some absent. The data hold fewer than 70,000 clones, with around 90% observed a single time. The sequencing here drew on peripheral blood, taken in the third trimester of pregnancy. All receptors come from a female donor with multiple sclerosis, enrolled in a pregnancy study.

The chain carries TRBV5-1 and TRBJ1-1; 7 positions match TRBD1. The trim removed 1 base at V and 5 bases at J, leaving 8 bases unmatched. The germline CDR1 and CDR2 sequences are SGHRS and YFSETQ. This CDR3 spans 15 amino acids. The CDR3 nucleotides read TGCGCCAGCAGCTTGTACGGGACAGTAGGGACTGAAGCTTTCTTT. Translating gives CASSLYGTVGTEAFF.

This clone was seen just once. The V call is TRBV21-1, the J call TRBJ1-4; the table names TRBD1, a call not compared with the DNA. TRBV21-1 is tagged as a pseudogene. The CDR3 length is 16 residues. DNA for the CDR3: TGTGCCAGCAGCCGACCTGGACAGGGACATGTTGAAAAACTGTTTTTT. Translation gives CASSRPGQGHVEKLFF.

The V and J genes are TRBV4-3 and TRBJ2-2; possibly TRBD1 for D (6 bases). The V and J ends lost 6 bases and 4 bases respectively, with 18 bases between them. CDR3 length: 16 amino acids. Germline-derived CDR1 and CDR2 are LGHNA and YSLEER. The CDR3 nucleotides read TGCGCCAGCAGTCATTACAGGGCTACGGTCACCGGGGAGCTGTTTTTT. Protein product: CASSHYRATVTGELFF.

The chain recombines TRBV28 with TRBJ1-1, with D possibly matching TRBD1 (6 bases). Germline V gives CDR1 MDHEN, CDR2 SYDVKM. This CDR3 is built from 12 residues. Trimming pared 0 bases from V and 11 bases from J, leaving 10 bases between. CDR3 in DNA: TGTGCCAGCAGTTTATGGAACAGGGCGGCTTTCTTT. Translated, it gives CASSLWNRAAFF.

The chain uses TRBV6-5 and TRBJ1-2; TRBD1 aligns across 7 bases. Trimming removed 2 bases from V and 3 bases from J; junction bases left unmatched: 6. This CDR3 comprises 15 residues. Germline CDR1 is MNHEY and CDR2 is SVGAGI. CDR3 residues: CASSYVPQGDYGYTF. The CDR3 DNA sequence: TGTGCCAGCAGTTACGTCCCGCAGGGGGACTATGGCTACACCTTC.

The CDR3 nucleotides are TGTGCCAGCAGCGCCGGGACTAGCGGGGGTTTAGGTACGCAGTATTTT. Its translation: CASSAGTSGGLGTQYF. This rearrangement joins TRBV9 to TRBJ2-3; 14 bases are a match to TRBD2. Germline-derived CDR1 and CDR2 are SGDLS and YYNGEE. This CDR3 region has 16 residues. The V segment lost 3 bases and the J segment 8 bases; nucleotides outside the gene matches: 8.

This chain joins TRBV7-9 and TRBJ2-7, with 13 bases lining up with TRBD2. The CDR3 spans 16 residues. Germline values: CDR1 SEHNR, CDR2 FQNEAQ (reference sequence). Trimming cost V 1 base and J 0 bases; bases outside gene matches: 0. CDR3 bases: TGTGCCAGCAGCTTAGGGACTAGCGGGGGCTCCTACGAGCAGTACTTC. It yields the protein CASSLGTSGGSYEQYF. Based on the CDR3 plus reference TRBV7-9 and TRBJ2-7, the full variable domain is DTGVSQNPRHKITKRGQNVTFRCDPISEHNRLYWYRQTLGQGPEFLTYFQNEAQLEKSRLLSDRFSAERPKGSFSTLEIQRTEQGDSAMYLCASSLGTSGGSYEQYFGPGTRLTVT.

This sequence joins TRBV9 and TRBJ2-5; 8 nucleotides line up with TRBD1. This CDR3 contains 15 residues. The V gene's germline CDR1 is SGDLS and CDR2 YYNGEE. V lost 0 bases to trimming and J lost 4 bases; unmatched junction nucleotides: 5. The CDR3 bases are TGTGCCAGCAGCGTAGACAGGGGGGAAGGAGAGACCCAGTACTTC. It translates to CASSVDRGEGETQYF. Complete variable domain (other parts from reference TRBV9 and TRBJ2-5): DSGVTQTPKHLITATGQRVTLRCSPRSGDLSVYWYQQSLDQGLQFLIQYYNGEERAKGNILERFSAQQFPDLHSELNLSSLELGDSALYFCASSVDRGEGETQYFGPGTRLLVL.

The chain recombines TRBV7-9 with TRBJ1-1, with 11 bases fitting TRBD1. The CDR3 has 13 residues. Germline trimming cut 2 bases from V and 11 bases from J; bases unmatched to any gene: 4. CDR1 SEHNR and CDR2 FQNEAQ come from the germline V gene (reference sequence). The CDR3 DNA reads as TGTGCCAGCAGCTTACCGGGACAGGGGGACGCTTTCTTT. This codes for CASSLPGQGDAFF.

As DNA, the CDR3 is TGTGCCAGCAGCCCAAACGTAGAGGGCCTTCTCTATACGCAGTATTTT. This translates into CASSPNVEGLLYTQYF. The chain joins TRBV11-2 to TRBJ2-3, with D perhaps matching TRBD2 (5 bases). Trimming pared 5 bases from V and 7 bases from J, leaving 22 bases between. Germline V gene lookup returns CDR1 SGHAT and CDR2 FQNNGV. The CDR3 length is 16 residues.

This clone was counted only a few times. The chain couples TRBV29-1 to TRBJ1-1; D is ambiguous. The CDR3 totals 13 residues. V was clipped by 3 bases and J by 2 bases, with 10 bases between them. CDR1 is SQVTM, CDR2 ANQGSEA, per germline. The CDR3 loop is CSVDPAGNTEAFF. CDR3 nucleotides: TGCAGCGTTGATCCCGCGGGAAACACTGAAGCTTTCTTT.

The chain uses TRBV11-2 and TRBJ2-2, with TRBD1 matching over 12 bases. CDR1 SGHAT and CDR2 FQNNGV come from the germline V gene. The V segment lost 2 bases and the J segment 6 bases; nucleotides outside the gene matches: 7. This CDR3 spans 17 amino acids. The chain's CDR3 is CASSLLPGQGASGELFF. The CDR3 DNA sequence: TGTGCCAGCAGCTTATTACCGGGACAGGGGGCGTCCGGGGAGCTGTTTTTT.

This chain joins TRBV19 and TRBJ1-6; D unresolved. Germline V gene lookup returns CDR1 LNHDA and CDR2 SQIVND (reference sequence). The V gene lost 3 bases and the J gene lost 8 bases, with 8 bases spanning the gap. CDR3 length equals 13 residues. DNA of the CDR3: TGTGCCAGTAGTATTGAGGAGGATTCACCCCTCCACTTT. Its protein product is CASSIEEDSPLHF. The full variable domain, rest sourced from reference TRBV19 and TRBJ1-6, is DGGITQSPKYLFRKEGQNVTLSCEQNLNHDAMYWYRQDPGQGLRLIYYSQIVNDFQKGDIAEGYSVSREKKESFPLTVTSAQKNPTAFYLCASSIEEDSPLHFGNGTRLTVT.

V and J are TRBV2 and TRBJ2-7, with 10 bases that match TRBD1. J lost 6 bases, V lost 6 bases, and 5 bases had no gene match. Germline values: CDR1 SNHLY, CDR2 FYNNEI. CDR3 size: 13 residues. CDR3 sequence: CASRPGTGVEQYF. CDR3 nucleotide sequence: TGTGCCAGCAGACCCGGGACAGGGGTCGAGCAGTACTTC.

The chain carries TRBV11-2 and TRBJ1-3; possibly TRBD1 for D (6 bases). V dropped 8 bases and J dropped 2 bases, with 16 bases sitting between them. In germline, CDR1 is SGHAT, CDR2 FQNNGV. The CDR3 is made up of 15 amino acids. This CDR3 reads CASPFTGKTGNTIYF. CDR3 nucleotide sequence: TGTGCCAGCCCCTTTACAGGGAAAACTGGAAACACCATATATTTT. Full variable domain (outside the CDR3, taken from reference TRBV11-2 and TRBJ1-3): EAGVAQSPRYKIIEKRQSVAFWCNPISGHATLYWYQQILGQGPKLLIQFQNNGVVDDSQLPKDRFSAERLKGVDSTLKIQPAKLEDSAVYLCASPFTGKTGNTIYFGEGSWLTVV.

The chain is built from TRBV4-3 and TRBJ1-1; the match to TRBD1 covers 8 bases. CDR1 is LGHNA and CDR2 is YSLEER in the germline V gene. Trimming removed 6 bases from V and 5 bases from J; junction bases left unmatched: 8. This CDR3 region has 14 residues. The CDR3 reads CASSLTGEVTEAFF. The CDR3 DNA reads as TGCGCCAGCAGTCTGACAGGGGAGGTTACTGAAGCTTTCTTT.

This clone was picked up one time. DNA for the CDR3: TGTGCCAGCAGCTTAGGTCCCGGACAGGGGGGAAGGCCCCAGCATTTT. Translating it yields CASSLGPGQGGRPQHF. The gene calls are TRBV7-2 and TRBJ1-5; 10 bases match TRBD1. The V segment lost 1 base and the J segment 9 bases; nucleotides outside the gene matches: 9. CDR3 length: 16 amino acids. Germline V gene data show CDR1 as SGHTA and CDR2 as FQGNSA.

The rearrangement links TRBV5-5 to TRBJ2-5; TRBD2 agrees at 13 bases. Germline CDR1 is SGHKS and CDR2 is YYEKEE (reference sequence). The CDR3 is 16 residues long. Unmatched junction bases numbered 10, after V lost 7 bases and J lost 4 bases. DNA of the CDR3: TGTGCCAGCTTAGGGGGACTAGCGGGGTGGGCAGAGACCCAGTACTTC. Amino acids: CASLGGLAGWAETQYF.

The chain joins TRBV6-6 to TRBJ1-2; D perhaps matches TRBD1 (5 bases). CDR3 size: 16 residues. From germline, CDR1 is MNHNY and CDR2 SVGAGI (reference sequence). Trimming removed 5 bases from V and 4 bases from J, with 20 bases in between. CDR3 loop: CASSTTSGGRGYGYTF. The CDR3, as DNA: TGTGCCAGCAGTACGACTTCCGGGGGTCGCGGCTATGGCTACACCTTC.

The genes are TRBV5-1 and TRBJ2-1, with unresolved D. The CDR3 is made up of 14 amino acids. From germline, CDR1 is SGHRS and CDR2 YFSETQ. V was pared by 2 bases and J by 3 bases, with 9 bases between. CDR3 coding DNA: TGCGCCAGCAGCTTAAGTACAGACTACAATGAGCAGTTCTTC. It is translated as CASSLSTDYNEQFF.

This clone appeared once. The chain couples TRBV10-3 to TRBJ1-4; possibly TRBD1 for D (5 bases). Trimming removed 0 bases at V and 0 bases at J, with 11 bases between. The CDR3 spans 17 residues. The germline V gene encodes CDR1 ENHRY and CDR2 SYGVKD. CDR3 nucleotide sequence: TGTGCCATCAGTGAGTCGACAGTCCCGGCAACTAATGAAAAACTGTTTTTT. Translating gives CAISESTVPATNEKLFF.

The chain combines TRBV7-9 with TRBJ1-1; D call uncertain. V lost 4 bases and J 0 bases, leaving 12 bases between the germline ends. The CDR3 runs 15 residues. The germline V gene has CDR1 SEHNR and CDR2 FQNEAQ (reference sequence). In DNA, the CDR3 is TGTGCCAGCAGCTCGCACGACACTTTGAACACTGAAGCTTTCTTT. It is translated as CASSSHDTLNTEAFF.

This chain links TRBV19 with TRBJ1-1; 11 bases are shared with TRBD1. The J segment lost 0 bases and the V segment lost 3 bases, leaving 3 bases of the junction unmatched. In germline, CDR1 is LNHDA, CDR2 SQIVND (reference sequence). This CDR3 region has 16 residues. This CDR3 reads CASSIRTGGLNTEAFF. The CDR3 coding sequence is TGTGCCAGTAGTATTAGGACAGGGGGCCTGAACACTGAAGCTTTCTTT.

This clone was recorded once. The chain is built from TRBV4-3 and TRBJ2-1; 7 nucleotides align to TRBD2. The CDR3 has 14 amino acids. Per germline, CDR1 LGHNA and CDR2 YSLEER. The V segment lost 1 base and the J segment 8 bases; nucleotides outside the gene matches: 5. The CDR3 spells CASSQVGGGHEQFF. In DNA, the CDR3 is TGCGCCAGCAGCCAAGTGGGGGGGGGTCATGAGCAGTTCTTC.

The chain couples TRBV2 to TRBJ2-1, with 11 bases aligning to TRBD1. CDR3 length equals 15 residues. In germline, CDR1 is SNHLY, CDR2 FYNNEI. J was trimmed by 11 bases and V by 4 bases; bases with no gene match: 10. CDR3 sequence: CASSGWTGGGGKQFF. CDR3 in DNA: TGTGCCAGCAGTGGATGGACAGGGGGCGGAGGAAAGCAGTTCTTC.

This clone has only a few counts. The CDR3 reads CASTSRGATNEQFF. CDR3 bases: TGTGCCAGCACCTCCCGGGGGGCCACCAATGAGCAGTTCTTC. The V and J genes are TRBV6-5 and TRBJ2-1; weak D call: TRBD2 (7 bases). Looked up from germline, CDR1 is MNHEY and CDR2 is SVGAGI. This CDR3 has 14 amino acids. V gave up 7 bases and J gave up 6 bases, with 16 bases separating them.

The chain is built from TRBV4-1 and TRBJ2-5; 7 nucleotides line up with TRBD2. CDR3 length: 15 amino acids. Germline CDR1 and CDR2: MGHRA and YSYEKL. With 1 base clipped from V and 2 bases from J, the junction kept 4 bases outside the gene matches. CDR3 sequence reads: CASSQVLGLQETQYF. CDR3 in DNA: TGCGCCAGCAGCCAAGTTCTGGGACTACAAGAGACCCAGTACTTC.